The source of this T cell receptor (beta chain) is a study of blood T cells in healthy people across ages. This clonotype was detected a few times. Primed by a sample-barcoded 5' primer and a J-beta primer mix, a second PCR proceeded for about 6 to 12 cycles. TCRdb re-called the 5' RACE reads through MiXCR, storing one row per CDR3 protein. The data hold about 1.7 million distinct CDR3 sequences, with over 25% observed a single time. Trimming pared 7 bases from V and 10 bases from J, leaving 20 bases between. The CDR3 has 14 residues. The germline V gene encodes CDR1 SGHAT and CDR2 FQNNGV. Specimen: blood. This TCR was sampled from a woman in her 30s in good health. The chain is built from TRBV11-2 and TRBJ2-1, with D hard to call. DNA of the CDR3: TGTGCCAGCATTTCCGGAACGAACTCCTACGAGCAGTTCTTC. Encoded protein: CASISGTNSYEQFF.